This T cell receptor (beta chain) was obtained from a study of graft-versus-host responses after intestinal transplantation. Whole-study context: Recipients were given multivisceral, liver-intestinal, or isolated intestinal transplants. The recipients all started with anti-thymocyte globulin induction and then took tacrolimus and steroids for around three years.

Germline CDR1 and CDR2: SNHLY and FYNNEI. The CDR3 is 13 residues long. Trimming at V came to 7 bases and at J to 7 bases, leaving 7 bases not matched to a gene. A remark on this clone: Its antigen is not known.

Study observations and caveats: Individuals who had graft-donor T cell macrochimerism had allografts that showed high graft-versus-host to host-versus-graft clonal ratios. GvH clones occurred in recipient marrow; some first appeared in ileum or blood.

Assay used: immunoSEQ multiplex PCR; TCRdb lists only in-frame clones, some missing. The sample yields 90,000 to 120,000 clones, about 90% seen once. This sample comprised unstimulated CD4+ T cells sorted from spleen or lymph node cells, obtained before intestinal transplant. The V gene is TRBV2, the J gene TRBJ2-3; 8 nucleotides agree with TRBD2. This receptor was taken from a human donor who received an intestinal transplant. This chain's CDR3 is CASKSGRQYTQYF. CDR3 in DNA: TGTGCCAGCAAAAGCGGGAGACAATATACGCAGTATTTT.